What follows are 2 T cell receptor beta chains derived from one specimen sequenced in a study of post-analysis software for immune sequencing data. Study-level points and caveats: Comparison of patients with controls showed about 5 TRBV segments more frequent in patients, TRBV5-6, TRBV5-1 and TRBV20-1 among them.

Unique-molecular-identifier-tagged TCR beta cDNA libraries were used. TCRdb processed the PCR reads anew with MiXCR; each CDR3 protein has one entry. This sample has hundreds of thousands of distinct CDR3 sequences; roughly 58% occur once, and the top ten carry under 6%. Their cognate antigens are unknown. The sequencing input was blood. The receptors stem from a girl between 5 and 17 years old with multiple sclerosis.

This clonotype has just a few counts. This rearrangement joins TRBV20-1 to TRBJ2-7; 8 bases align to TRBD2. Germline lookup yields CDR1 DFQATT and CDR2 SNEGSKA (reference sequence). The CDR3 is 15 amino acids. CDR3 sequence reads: CSARPRGLAGYEQYF. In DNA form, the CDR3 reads TGCAGCGCGCGGCCGAGGGGTCTAGCGGGCTACGAGCAGTACTTC.

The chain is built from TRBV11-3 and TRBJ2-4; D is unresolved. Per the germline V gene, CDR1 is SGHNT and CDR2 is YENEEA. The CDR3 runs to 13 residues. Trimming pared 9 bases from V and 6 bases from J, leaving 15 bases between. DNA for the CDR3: TGTGCCAGGGCCCTCCAAGTCCCAAACATTCAGTACTTC. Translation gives CARALQVPNIQYF.